Listed below are T cell receptor beta chains from one sample, sequenced in a study of tumor-infiltrating lymphocytes in oesophageal squamous cell carcinoma. TCRdb ran MiXCR on the PCR reads and lists one entry per CDR3 protein. The table lists 15,000 to 20,000 distinct CDR3 sequences, around two fifths of them singletons. Input material: normal esophageal tissue next to the tumor. These receptors were obtained from a male donor with esophageal squamous cell carcinoma. Both conserved end residues are part of each CDR3. The D gene is left open where the match is weak. Not every row has a clone size; where given, it reads once, few, many or a size class.

CDR3nt | CDR3aa | len | v_gene | d_gene | j_gene | abundance
TGTGCCAGCAGTTACCCCAGAGGGGTGAGCGGGGAGGGTTCTGAGCAGTTCTTC | CASSYPRGVSGEGSEQFF | 18 | TRBV6-6 | TRBD2 | TRBJ2-1 | -
TGTGCCAGCTCAAAAACAGGGGCTAATTCACCCCTCCACTTC | CASSKTGANSPLHF | 14 | TRBV18 | TRBD1 | TRBJ2-5 | -
TGTGCCAGCAGCTTAGGTCTAGACACCGGGGAGCTGTATTTT | CASSLGLDTGELYF | 14 | TRBV7-6 | - | TRBJ2-3 | many
TGTGCCAGCAGCCCCGGGACAGGGGGATTCAGCAATCAGCCCCAGCATTTT | CASSPGTGGFSNQPQHF | 17 | TRBV4-2 | TRBD1 | TRBJ1-5 | few
TGTGCCAGCAGCCCGGGACAGAACTACGAGCAGTACTTC | CASSPGQNYEQYF | 13 | TRBV11-3 | TRBD1 | TRBJ2-7 | many
TGTGCCAGCAGTTACTCGAAATGGGGGAATGAGCAGTTCTTC | CASSYSKWGNEQFF | 14 | TRBV6-8 | - | TRBJ2-1 | -
TGTGCCAGCAGCTTAGGAAATACGCAGTATTTT | CASSLGNTQYF | 11 | TRBV11-2 | - | TRBJ2-3 | medium-sized
TGTGCCAGCAGCTCTCAGGCGTTCTCCTACGAGCAGTACTTC | CASSSQAFSYEQYF | 14 | TRBV7-4 | - | TRBJ2-7 | -
TGTGCCAGCAGTTGGCCGTGGGCGGGAGAGACTCGGGGCGAGCAGTACTTC | CASSWPWAGETRGEQYF | 17 | TRBV28 | TRBD2 | TRBJ2-7 | medium-sized
TGTGCCAGCGAGGACAGAACAGCCTACGAGCAGTACTTC | CASEDRTAYEQYF | 13 | TRBV7-4 | - | TRBJ2-7 | -
TGTGCCAGCAGTTACGATCAAGCGTTGGGCTATGGCTACACCTTC | CASSYDQALGYGYTF | 15 | TRBV6-6 | - | TRBJ1-2 | many
TGCGCCAGCAGCCAGGGGGTAGCGGGTACAGGAGAGCAGTACTTC | CASSQGVAGTGEQYF | 15 | TRBV5-1 | - | TRBJ2-7 | -
TGTGCCAGCAGTTCCGACACCTCGTTCTATGGCTACACCTTC | CASSSDTSFYGYTF | 14 | TRBV12-3/TRBV12-4 | - | TRBJ1-2 | medium-sized
TGTGCCAGCAGCTTAGGGACAGGGGCAAACATTCAGTACTTC | CASSLGTGANIQYF | 14 | TRBV7-2 | TRBD1 | TRBJ2-4 | -
TGTGCCAGCAGTTGGGACAGCCTTGAGCGGCTGCTGTACAATGAGCAGTTCTTC | CASSWDSLERLLYNEQFF | 18 | TRBV7-9 | TRBD1 | TRBJ2-1 | -
TGTGCCAGCAGTCCGTATGCCGGGACAATGAACACTGAAGCTTTCTTT | CASSPYAGTMNTEAFF | 16 | TRBV28 | - | TRBJ1-1 | few
TGTGCCAGCAGCGAAGGACTAGCGGGCACAGATACGCAGTATTTT | CASSEGLAGTDTQYF | 15 | TRBV7-6 | TRBD2 | TRBJ2-3 | -
TGTGCCAGCAGTAAAACAGGGATTGGATCACCCCTCCACTTT | CASSKTGIGSPLHF | 14 | TRBV6-1 | - | TRBJ1-6 | medium-sized
TGTGCCAGCAGCCTACTGGGGACAGGTCCCTACGAGCAGTACTTC | CASSLLGTGPYEQYF | 15 | TRBV7-9 | TRBD1 | TRBJ2-7 | many
TGTGCCAGCAGCTTGGGACTTTTTGTGTCGGGCGGTACTAATTCACCCCTCCACTTT | CASSLGLFVSGGTNSPLHF | 19 | TRBV5-5 | - | TRBJ1-6 | many
TGTGCCAGCAGCTTAGATCGTCGACAGGGGAGCGGGCAGCCCCAGCATTTT | CASSLDRRQGSGQPQHF | 17 | TRBV11-2 | TRBD1 | TRBJ1-5 | -
TGTGCCAGCAGCTTGCCCGACACTGAAGCTTTCTTT | CASSLPDTEAFF | 12 | TRBV7-6 | - | TRBJ1-1 | -
TGTGCCAGCAGACTAAATGATGAGCAGTTCTTC | CASRLNDEQFF | 11 | TRBV6-1 | - | TRBJ2-1 | many
TGTGCCAGCAGAATCGGGAACACTGAAGCTTTCTTT | CASRIGNTEAFF | 12 | TRBV7-6 | - | TRBJ1-1 | -
TGTGCCAGCAGTAGGGGAGGGCAGAATGAGCAGTTCTTC | CASSRGGQNEQFF | 13 | TRBV12-3/TRBV12-4 | TRBD2 | TRBJ2-1 | -
TGTGCCAGCAGCCTCACATACGAGCAGTTCTTC | CASSLTYEQFF | 11 | TRBV7-2 | - | TRBJ2-1 | few
TGTGCCAGCAGTTTGTTAGCGACTCCGTATTTT | CASSLLATPYF | 11 | TRBV28 | - | TRBJ2-3 | many
TGCGCCAGCAGCGTGGGGATATCTACCGGGGAGCTGTTTTTT | CASSVGISTGELFF | 14 | TRBV5-1 | - | TRBJ2-2 | -
TGTGCCAGCAGCTTAGGTATCACCGGGGAGCTGTATTTT | CASSLGITGELYF | 13 | TRBV7-2 | - | TRBJ2-3 | -
TGTGCCACCAGCAGAGGCTGGGGCCGCCAGTACTTC | CATSRGWGRQYF | 12 | TRBV15 | - | TRBJ2-5 | -
TGTGCCAGCAGTTTTTGGGGGGGAAAACTGTTTTTT | CASSFWGGKLFF | 12 | TRBV27 | - | TRBJ1-4 | many
TGTGCCAGCAGTTACCAACAGTCTGTCCTCCACTTT | CASSYQQSVLHF | 12 | TRBV6-6 | - | TRBJ1-6 | many
TGTGCCAGCAGCTTAGCGGGAGGGCCCTCCGAGCAGTACTTC | CASSLAGGPSEQYF | 14 | TRBV7-2 | TRBD2 | TRBJ2-7 | medium-sized
TGTGCCAGCTCCGAAGCAGGGGCCACCTACGAGCAGTTCTTC | CASSEAGATYEQFF | 14 | TRBV18 | - | TRBJ2-1 | -
TGTGCCAGCAGCTTAGTACACGCCGGCGACAGGCGGGGGAATGAGCAGTTCTTC | CASSLVHAGDRRGNEQFF | 18 | TRBV7-8 | - | TRBJ2-1 | -
TGTGCCAGCAGCCCGAAGGCCAACGGAAATGAGCAGTTCTTC | CASSPKANGNEQFF | 14 | TRBV7-9 | - | TRBJ2-1 | few
TGCAGTGCCACCCGGGACTCCGGGGAGCTGTTTTTT | CSATRDSGELFF | 12 | TRBV20-1 | - | TRBJ2-2 | -
TGTGCCAGCACGTGGGGCGCGAACACCGGGGAGCTGTTTTTT | CASTWGANTGELFF | 14 | TRBV6-1 | - | TRBJ2-2 | many
TGTGCCAGCAGTGAAGTCCCCACCGATTCACCCCTCCACTTT | CASSEVPTDSPLHF | 14 | TRBV6-1 | - | TRBJ1-6 | -
TGTGCCAGCAGCCCCGAGGGGGGGCTGTTTCAAGAGACCCAGTACTTC | CASSPEGGLFQETQYF | 16 | TRBV9 | - | TRBJ2-5 | -
TGTGCCAGCAGCTTAGCGGCGGAATCCTACAATGAGCAGTACTTC | CASSLAAESYNEQYF | 15 | TRBV7-6 | - | TRBJ2-7 | -
TGCGCCAGCAGCTTGGAAGTTAGGGAGCAGTTCTTC | CASSLEVREQFF | 12 | TRBV5-1 | - | TRBJ2-1 | many
TGTGCCAGCTCTCCTAAGGGGTTCTCCTATAATTCACCCCTCCACTTC | CASSPKGFSYNSPLHF | 16 | TRBV6-1 | - | TRBJ1-6 | few
TGTGCTAGTGGTTGGGCAGGGGGCCTCTATAGGAATGAGCAGTACTTC | CASGWAGGLYRNEQYF | 16 | TRBV12-5 | TRBD1 | TRBJ2-7 | few
TGTGCCAGCAGCTTACAGGGGGCGGTTGGCTACACCTTC | CASSLQGAVGYTF | 13 | TRBV7-3 | TRBD1 | TRBJ1-2 | many
TGTGCCAGCAGCCAAAACCAAGAGACCCAGTACTTC | CASSQNQETQYF | 12 | TRBV9 | - | TRBJ2-5 | -
TGTGCCAGCAGCCCCTACAGGGCCTCCGGGGAGCTGTTTTTT | CASSPYRASGELFF | 14 | TRBV6-5 | - | TRBJ2-2 | -
TGTGCCAGCAGCCCCGGCGAGGTGAGTGAGCAGTTCTTC | CASSPGEVSEQFF | 13 | TRBV7-8 | - | TRBJ2-1 | -
TGTGCCAGCCAACTGGGCCCATTTAACTATGGCTACACCTTC | CASQLGPFNYGYTF | 14 | TRBV7-9 | - | TRBJ1-2 | -
TGTGCCAGCAGCTTAGTGTATTCAGGGGGCTCTAATGAGCAGTTCTTC | CASSLVYSGGSNEQFF | 16 | TRBV7-6 | TRBD1 | TRBJ2-1 | hyperexpanded
TGTGCCAGCAAGACAGGGGAGACCCAGTACTTC | CASKTGETQYF | 11 | TRBV12-3/TRBV12-4 | TRBD1 | TRBJ2-5 | few
TGTGCCAGCAGCCCGTCCGGTCGGACTGAAGCTTTCTTT | CASSPSGRTEAFF | 13 | TRBV5-3 | - | TRBJ1-1 | few
TGTGCCAGCAGCTCGGGACAGGGGACAATGGGGCAGTTCTTC | CASSSGQGTMGQFF | 14 | TRBV7-2 | TRBD1 | TRBJ2-1 | -
TGTGCCAGCAGTTTGAGGGACACCTACTACGAGCAGTACTTC | CASSLRDTYYEQYF | 14 | TRBV28 | - | TRBJ2-7 | many
TGTGCCAGCAGTTCCGGACAGGTTGCAGATACGCAGTATTTT | CASSSGQVADTQYF | 14 | TRBV7-3 | TRBD1 | TRBJ2-3 | many